The sequence of this TCR beta chain was determined in a study of control samples from healthy donors and cancer patients. The germline V gene has CDR1 SGHNT and CDR2 YYREEE (reference sequence). The CDR3 is made up of 15 amino acids. Trimming took 4 bases from V and 4 from J, leaving 17 bases between them. Sequencing used immunoSEQ multiplex PCR; TCRdb keeps in-frame clones, though not all of them. The data show 150,000 to 200,000 clones, 80% to 95% seen once. This receptor was obtained from a man between 18 and 35 years old in good health. The sequenced material came from blood. V and J are TRBV5-4 and TRBJ2-5, with D unclear. The CDR3 loop reads CASSHPTTRRETQYF. The CDR3 DNA sequence: TGTGCCAGCAGCCACCCGACGACGCGACGAGAGACCCAGTACTTC. Looking up the rest from reference TRBV5-4 and TRBJ2-5 gives the full variable domain: ETGVTQSPTHLIKTRGQQVTLRCSSQSGHNTVSWYQQALGQGPQFIFQYYREEENGRGNFPPRFSGLQFPNYSSELNVNALELDDSALYLCASSHPTTRRETQYFGPGTRLLVL.